These 23 T cell receptor beta chains came from one sample sequenced in a study of OX40 agonist ivuxolimab in advanced cancers. Generated by immunoSEQ multiplex PCR, the TCRdb table keeps only in-frame clones and is missing some. The sample holds 75,000 to 100,000 clones, 86% seen once. The source was CD4+ or CD8+ T cells sorted from blood, collected in a trial of the OX40 agonist ivuxolimab. These TCRs come from an adult with an advanced solid tumor such as melanoma, head and neck, liver or kidney cancer.

The J gene is TRBJ2-3, the V gene TRBV5-1; D is unclear. The V gene lost 9 bases and the J gene lost 6 bases, with 20 bases spanning the gap. CDR3 length equals 14 residues. In germline, CDR1 is SGHRS, CDR2 YFSETQ. As DNA, the CDR3 is TGCGCCATCTCCAAGGAGCCCCAGTCGGATACGCAGTATTTT. This gives the protein CAISKEPQSDTQYF.

CDR3 DNA: TGTGCCAGCAGCGTCAGAGACTCAACTAGCGGGAGGGTAGTAAATGAGCAGTTCTTC. Translation: CASSVRDSTSGRVVNEQFF. The rearrangement links TRBV9 to TRBJ2-1; TRBD2 matches at 13 bases. Germline V lookup: CDR1 SGDLS, CDR2 YYNGEE. V gave up 2 bases and J gave up 7 bases; unmatched junction bases: 15. CDR3 length: 19 residues.

The gene calls are TRBV5-1 and TRBJ2-3; D gene uncertain. V was clipped by 4 bases and J by 2 bases, with 5 bases between them. The CDR3 has 12 residues. Germline CDR1 reads SGHRS; CDR2 reads YFSETQ. The CDR3, as DNA: TGCGCCAGCAGCGTACCCACAGATACGCAGTATTTT. Protein product: CASSVPTDTQYF.

The CDR3 DNA reads as TGTGCCAGCAGCTTCCCACTAGCGTCGGAGACCCAGTACTTC. It translates to CASSFPLASETQYF. The chain links TRBV7-6 to TRBJ2-5; 7 nucleotides line up with TRBD2. CDR1 and CDR2 (germline): SGHVS, FNYEAQ. This CDR3 contains 14 residues. V lost 3 bases to trimming and J lost 5 bases; unmatched junction nucleotides: 6.

The rearrangement uses TRBV7-2 and TRBJ1-3; D remains ambiguous. There are 16 residues in the CDR3. V lost 2 bases to trimming and J lost 3 bases, with 14 bases between them. CDR1 and CDR2 (germline): SGHTA, FQGNSA. DNA for the CDR3: TGTGCCAGCAGCTTAAACAGAGTACAGAGTGGAAACACCATATATTTT. Translating gives CASSLNRVQSGNTIYF.

The chain has TRBV2 and TRBJ1-2, with 8 bases fitting TRBD1. Trimming at V came to 1 base and at J to 3 bases, leaving 1 base not matched to a gene. CDR1 is SNHLY, CDR2 FYNNEI, per germline. The CDR3 loop spans 14 amino acids. CDR3 residues: CASSEGGQDYGYTF. CDR3 DNA: TGTGCCAGCAGTGAAGGGGGACAGGACTATGGCTACACCTTC.

J is TRBJ1-1 and V is TRBV29-1; D perhaps matches TRBD1 (6 bases). The CDR3 consists of 11 residues. Germline loops: CDR1 SQVTM, CDR2 ANQGSEA. V lost 7 bases and J lost 8, with 14 bases in between. This CDR3 is CSAPRGDEAFF. CDR3 bases: TGCAGCGCCCCGAGGGGGGACGAAGCTTTCTTT.

V is TRBV19 and J is TRBJ2-7; D is perhaps TRBD1 (5 bases). The length of the CDR3 is 12 residues. V was cut by 4 bases and J by 3 bases, with 7 bases left in between. Germline V gene data show CDR1 as LNHDA and CDR2 as SQIVND (reference sequence). DNA for the CDR3: TGTGCCAGTAGTAAGGGGATCTACGAGCAGTACTTC. Translated, it gives CASSKGIYEQYF.

The rearrangement joins TRBV11-2 to TRBJ2-5; D gene uncertain. The CDR3 length is 14 residues. Trimming removed 2 bases from V and 1 base from J, with 8 bases in between. Germline CDR1 SGHAT, CDR2 FQNNGV. CDR3 bases: TGTGCCAGCAGCTTATTTGGCAGCCAAGAGACCCAGTACTTC. Residues: CASSLFGSQETQYF.

The chain combines TRBV4-1 with TRBJ1-6; tentatively, D is TRBD1 (5 bases). Germline CDR1 is MGHRA and CDR2 is YSYEKL. V lost 3 bases and J lost 8, with 14 bases in between. The CDR3 is 15 amino acids. The CDR3 DNA follows: TGCGCCAGCAGCCAGATTCCGGGACTTTATTCACCCCTCCACTTT. Amino acid sequence: CASSQIPGLYSPLHF.

The V and J genes are TRBV6-5 and TRBJ2-7; D is unclear. This CDR3 has 13 amino acids. Germline CDR1 is MNHEY and CDR2 is SVGAGI. V was clipped by 0 bases and J by 4 bases, with 7 bases between them. The CDR3, as DNA: TGTGCCAGCAGTTACTCGAGAAGGTACGAGCAGTACTTC. The encoded protein is CASSYSRRYEQYF.

CDR3 bases: TGTGCCTGGAGTCGTACCCTGCGGCAGCCCCAGCATTTT. Protein product: CAWSRTLRQPQHF. The V gene is TRBV30, the J gene TRBJ1-5; D is ambiguous. The V and J ends lost 2 bases and 7 bases respectively, with 12 bases between them. CDR1 and CDR2 from the germline V gene are GTSNPN and SVGIG (reference sequence). The CDR3 spans 13 residues.

This rearrangement joins TRBV7-9 to TRBJ1-5, with no clear D. The V and J ends lost 4 bases and 7 bases respectively, with 11 bases between them. Germline V CDR1 and CDR2: SEHNR, FQNEAQ (reference sequence). The CDR3 covers 13 residues. The DNA for the CDR3 is TGTGCCAGCAGCTCCACCCTTGACCAGCCCCAGCATTTT. Translated, it gives CASSSTLDQPQHF.

Only one count was recorded for this clone. The chain employs TRBV7-2 and TRBJ2-3, with D perhaps matching TRBD1 (6 bases). The CDR3 runs to 16 residues. V lost 2 bases and J 1 base, leaving 13 bases between the germline ends. Looked up from germline, CDR1 is SGHTA and CDR2 is FQGNSA. The CDR3 protein is CASSLYQGIGTDTQYF. DNA for the CDR3: TGTGCCAGCAGCTTATATCAGGGGATAGGCACAGATACGCAGTATTTT.

V gene TRBV5-8 combines with J gene TRBJ1-4, with 8 bases that match TRBD1. The CDR3 extends over 13 amino acids. Germline CDR1 and CDR2: SGHTS and YDEGEE. V shed 6 bases and J 8 bases; nucleotides not matched to a gene: 6. The CDR3 loop reads CASTGTGGEKLFF. DNA for the CDR3: TGTGCCAGCACCGGGACAGGCGGCGAAAAACTGTTTTTT.

The gene calls are TRBV19 and TRBJ1-5, with 10 nucleotides matching TRBD1. This CDR3 is 16 amino acids long. In germline, CDR1 is LNHDA, CDR2 SQIVND (reference sequence). Trimming cost V 3 bases and J 4 bases; bases outside gene matches: 6. CDR3 DNA: TGTGCCAGTAGTATGGTTTGGACAGGGGGAAATCAGCCCCAGCATTTT. Translated, it gives CASSMVWTGGNQPQHF.

The chain combines TRBV19 with TRBJ2-3; tentative D call: TRBD1 (5 bases). V lost 3 bases and J lost 4, with 11 bases in between. Germline CDR1 and CDR2: LNHDA and SQIVND (reference sequence). This CDR3 is 14 amino acids long. DNA of the CDR3: TGTGCCAGTAGTATGGGGCAGGGTCCAGATACGCAGTATTTT. It is translated as CASSMGQGPDTQYF.

The rearrangement links TRBV7-8 to TRBJ2-3; 14 nucleotides line up with TRBD2. The CDR3 totals 18 residues. CDR1 is SGHVS, CDR2 FQNEAQ, per germline. J was trimmed by 4 bases and V by 1 base; bases with no gene match: 7. CDR3 sequence reads: CASSLDPGLAGAADTQYF. The CDR3 region has the DNA TGTGCCAGCAGCTTAGACCCGGGACTAGCGGGAGCGGCAGATACGCAGTATTTT. The full variable domain, completed using reference TRBV7-8 and TRBJ2-3, is GAGVSQSPRYKVAKRGQDVALRCDPISGHVSLFWYQQALGQGPEFLTYFQNEAQLDKSGLPSDRFFAERPEGSVSTLKIQRTQQEDSAVYLCASSLDPGLAGAADTQYFGPGTRLTVL.

This rearrangement joins TRBV6-4 to TRBJ2-1, with D hard to call. The V end lost 7 bases, the J end lost 5 bases, and 15 bases lay between the germline ends. The CDR3 is made up of 14 amino acids. Germline loops: CDR1 MRHNA, CDR2 SNTAGT. The CDR3 sequence: CASKSYIADNEQFF. The CDR3 DNA reads as TGTGCCAGCAAGAGCTATATTGCGGACAATGAGCAGTTCTTC.

The V call is TRBV5-8, the J call TRBJ1-2; D might be TRBD1 (6 bases). The CDR3 consists of 13 residues. The germline V gene encodes CDR1 SGHTS and CDR2 YDEGEE. Trimming took 4 bases from V and 4 from J, leaving 11 bases between them. The CDR3 DNA sequence: TGTGCCAGCAGCCTGACAGGATTCTATGGCTACACCTTC. As protein: CASSLTGFYGYTF.

This sequence joins TRBV18 and TRBJ2-6; D ambiguous. The CDR3 spans 13 residues. Trimming removed 6 bases from V and 0 bases from J, with 3 bases in between. Germline V gene sequence: CDR1 KGHSH, CDR2 LQKENI. CDR3 in DNA: TGTGCCAGCTCCCTCTCTGGGGCCAACGTCCTGACTTTC. Protein product: CASSLSGANVLTF.

The CDR3 DNA reads TGTGCCAGCAGTGCGTTGTCGAGCAATCAGCCCCAGCATTTT. Its translation: CASSALSSNQPQHF. V is TRBV2 and J is TRBJ1-5; D is uncertain. Germline loops: CDR1 SNHLY, CDR2 FYNNEI. There are 14 residues in the CDR3. Trimming cost V 4 bases and J 1 base, with 8 bases left between them.

V and J are TRBV21-1 and TRBJ1-1; the table's D call TRBD1 went unverified against the DNA. TRBV21-1 is a pseudogene. The CDR3 totals 19 residues. Here the CDR3 DNA reads TGTGCCAGCAGCAAAGCGTGGTGGTGGGGCAGGGCGGACAACACTGAAGCTTTCTTT. It specifies CASSKAWWWGRADNTEAFF.